These 5 T cell receptor beta chains originate from one sample sequenced in a study of identical twins. TCRdb reprocessed the 5' RACE reads via MiXCR and lists one record per CDR3 protein. The sample comprises 1,800,000 or so distinct CDR3 sequences, about 30% of which are singletons, and about 0.27% rests with the top ten. Material: cord blood. All receptors derive from a newborn girl in good health.

This clonotype has more than one count but fewer than ten. The gene calls are TRBV15 and TRBJ2-4; a possible D gene is TRBD2 (6 bases). Germline assignment: CDR1 LNHNV and CDR2 YYDKDF (reference sequence). Trimming cost V 1 base and J 5 bases, with 6 bases left between them. CDR3 length: 13 amino acids. The chain's CDR3 is CATSRAGENIQYF. CDR3 DNA: TGTGCCACCAGCAGAGCGGGAGAAAACATTCAGTACTTC.

The V gene is TRBV20-1, the J gene TRBJ1-2; D is unclear. V dropped 5 bases and J dropped 5 bases, with 12 bases sitting between them. Per the germline V gene, CDR1 is DFQATT and CDR2 is SNEGSKA (reference sequence). The CDR3 runs 12 residues. CDR3 region: CSAGLGGYGYTF. CDR3 bases: TGCAGTGCTGGCTTGGGCGGTTATGGCTACACCTTC.

The chain uses TRBV10-3 and TRBJ2-3; D might be TRBD2 (6 bases). Per germline, CDR1 ENHRY and CDR2 SYGVKD. Trimming stripped 10 bases from V and 4 bases from J, with 15 bases between. The CDR3 sequence is 13 residues long. In nucleotides, the CDR3 is TGTGCCACCACCCGGGGGTGGGCAGATACGCAGTATTTT. This translates into CATTRGWADTQYF.

This clonotype was seen a few times. The chain combines TRBV28 with TRBJ1-5; D possibly corresponds to TRBD1 (6 bases). CDR3 length: 15 residues. Trimming took off 3 bases at V and 6 bases at J, with 15 bases between the two ends. Germline V gene lookup returns CDR1 MDHEN and CDR2 SYDVKM. The CDR3 sequence: CASSLGPQGRQPQHF. The CDR3 DNA sequence: TGTGCCAGCAGTTTGGGCCCACAGGGCCGTCAGCCCCAGCATTTT.

The table lists this clonotype with a few counts. This chain uses TRBV28 with TRBJ2-1; D is unclear. From germline, CDR1 is MDHEN and CDR2 SYDVKM. The CDR3 is 12 amino acids. The V and J ends lost 5 bases and 7 bases respectively, with 9 bases between them. The chain's CDR3 is CASSRAQNEQFF. The CDR3 DNA reads TGTGCCAGCAGTAGAGCGCAGAATGAGCAGTTCTTC.